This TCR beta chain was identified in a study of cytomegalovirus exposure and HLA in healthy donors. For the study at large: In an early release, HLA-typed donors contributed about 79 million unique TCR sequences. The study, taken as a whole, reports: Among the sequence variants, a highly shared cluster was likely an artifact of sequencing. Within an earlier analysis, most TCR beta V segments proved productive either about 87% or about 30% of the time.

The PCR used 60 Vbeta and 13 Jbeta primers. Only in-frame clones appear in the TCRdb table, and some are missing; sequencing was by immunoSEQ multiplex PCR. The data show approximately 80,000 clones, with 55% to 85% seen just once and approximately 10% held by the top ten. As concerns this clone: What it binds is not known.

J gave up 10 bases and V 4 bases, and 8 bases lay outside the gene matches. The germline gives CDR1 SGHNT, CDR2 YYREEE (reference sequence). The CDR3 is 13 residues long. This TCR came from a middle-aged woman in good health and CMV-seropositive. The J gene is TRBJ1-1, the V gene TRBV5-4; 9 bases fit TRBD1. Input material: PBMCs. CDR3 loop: CASSHRQGEIAFF. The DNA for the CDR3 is TGTGCCAGCAGCCATAGACAGGGGGAGATAGCTTTCTTT.